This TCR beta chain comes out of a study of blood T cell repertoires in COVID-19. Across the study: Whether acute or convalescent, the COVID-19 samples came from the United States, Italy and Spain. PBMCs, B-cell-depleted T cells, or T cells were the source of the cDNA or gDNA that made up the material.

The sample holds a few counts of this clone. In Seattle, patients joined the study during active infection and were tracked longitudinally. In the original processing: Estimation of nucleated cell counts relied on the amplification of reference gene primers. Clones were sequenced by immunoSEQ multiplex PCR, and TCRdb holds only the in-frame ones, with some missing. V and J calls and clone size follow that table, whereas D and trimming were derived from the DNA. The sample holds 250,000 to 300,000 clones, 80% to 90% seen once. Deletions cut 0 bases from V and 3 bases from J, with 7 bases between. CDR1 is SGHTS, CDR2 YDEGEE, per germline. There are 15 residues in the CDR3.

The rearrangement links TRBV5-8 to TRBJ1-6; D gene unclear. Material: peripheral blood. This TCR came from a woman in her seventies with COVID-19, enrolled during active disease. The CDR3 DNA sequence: TGTGCCAGCAGCTTGGCATCGGGCTATAATTCACCCCTCCACTTT. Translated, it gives CASSLASGYNSPLHF.